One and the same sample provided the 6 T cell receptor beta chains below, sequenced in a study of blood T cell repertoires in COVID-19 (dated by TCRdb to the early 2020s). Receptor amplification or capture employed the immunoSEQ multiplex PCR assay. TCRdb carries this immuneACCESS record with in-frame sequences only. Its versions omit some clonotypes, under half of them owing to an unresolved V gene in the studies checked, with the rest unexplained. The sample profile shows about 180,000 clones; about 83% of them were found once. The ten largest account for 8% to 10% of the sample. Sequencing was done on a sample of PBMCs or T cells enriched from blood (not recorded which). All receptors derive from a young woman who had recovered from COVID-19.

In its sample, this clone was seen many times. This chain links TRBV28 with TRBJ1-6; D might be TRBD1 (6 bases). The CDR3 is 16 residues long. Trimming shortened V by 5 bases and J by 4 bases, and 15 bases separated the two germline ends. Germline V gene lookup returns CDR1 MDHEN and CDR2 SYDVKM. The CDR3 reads CASSPWTERYNSPLHF. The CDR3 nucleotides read TGTGCCAGCAGTCCTTGGACAGAACGATATAATTCACCCCTCCACTTT. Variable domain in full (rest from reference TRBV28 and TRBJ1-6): DVKVTQSSRYLVKRTGEKVFLECVQDMDHENMFWYRQDPGLGLRLIYFSYDVKMKEKGDIPEGYSVSREKKERFSLILESASTNQTSMYLCASSPWTERYNSPLHFGNGTRLTVT.

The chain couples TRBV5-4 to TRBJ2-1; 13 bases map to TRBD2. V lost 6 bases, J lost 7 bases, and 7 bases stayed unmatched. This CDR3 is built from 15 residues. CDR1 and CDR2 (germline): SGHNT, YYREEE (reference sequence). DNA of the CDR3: TGTGCCAGCACGATCCGGACTAGCGGGAGTAATGAGCAGTTCTTC. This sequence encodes CASTIRTSGSNEQFF.

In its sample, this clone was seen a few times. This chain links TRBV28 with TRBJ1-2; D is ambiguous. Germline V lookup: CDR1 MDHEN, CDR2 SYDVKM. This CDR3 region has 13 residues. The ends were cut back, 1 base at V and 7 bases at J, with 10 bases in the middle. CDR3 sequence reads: CASSLFQAVGYTF. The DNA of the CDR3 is TGTGCCAGCAGTTTATTCCAAGCGGTTGGCTACACCTTC.

The CDR3 DNA reads as TGTGCCAGCAGCCGACTAGCGAGCTACAATGAGCAGTTCTTC. This encodes CASSRLASYNEQFF. V usage is TRBV27 and J usage is TRBJ2-1; 8 bases align to TRBD2. Trimming took 6 bases from V and 3 from J; bases not matched to a gene: 4. CDR1 is MNHEY, CDR2 SMNVEV, per germline (reference sequence). The CDR3 contains 14 residues.

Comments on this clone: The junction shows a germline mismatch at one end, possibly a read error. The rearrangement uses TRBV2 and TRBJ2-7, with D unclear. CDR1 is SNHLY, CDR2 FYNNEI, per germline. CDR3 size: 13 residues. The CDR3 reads CASSEDNSPTPHF. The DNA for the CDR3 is TGTGCCAGCAGTGAAGACAACAGCCCTACCCCTCACTTC.

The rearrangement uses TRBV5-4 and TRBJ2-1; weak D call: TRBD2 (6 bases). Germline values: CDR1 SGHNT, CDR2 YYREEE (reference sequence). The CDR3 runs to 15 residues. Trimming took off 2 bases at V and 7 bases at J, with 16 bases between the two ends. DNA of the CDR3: TGTGCCAGCAGCTTCGAGGGACTCTCCTCGAATGAGCAGTTCTTC. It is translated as CASSFEGLSSNEQFF.